These 21 T cell receptor beta chains share one sample of origin, sequenced in a study of shared clonotypes between healthy human individuals. The table came from immunoSEQ multiplex PCR; TCRdb's copy has only in-frame clones and leaves some out. The repertoire holds approximately 2,300,000 clones, 92% seen once, with roughly 0.34% in the top ten. Material for sequencing was naive CD4+ T cells from PBMCs. Subset denoted: CD45RA+ positively selected. The receptor source for this set is a man between 18 and 29 years old in good health. Some clones in this sample may be carry-over from other donors' samples.

The genes are TRBV7-3 and TRBJ2-1; 12 nucleotides align to TRBD2. Germline loops: CDR1 SGHTA, CDR2 FQGTGA. V gave up 5 bases and J gave up 6 bases; unmatched junction bases: 8. This CDR3 comprises 16 residues. The CDR3 sequence: CASSRLAGVPANEQFF. DNA for the CDR3: TGTGCCAGCAGCAGACTAGCGGGAGTCCCAGCCAATGAGCAGTTCTTC.

The V and J genes are TRBV4-1 and TRBJ2-5; tentative D call: TRBD2 (5 bases). The length of the CDR3 is 13 residues. In germline, CDR1 is MGHRA, CDR2 YSYEKL. Trimming removed 3 bases from V and 5 bases from J, with 10 bases in between. The CDR3 sequence: CASSQTGVETQYF. The CDR3, as DNA: TGCGCCAGCAGCCAGACCGGGGTGGAGACCCAGTACTTC.

With respect to this clone: Additional DNA sequences in this sample encode the identical CDR3. The gene calls are TRBV28 and TRBJ1-2, with TRBD1 as a possible D gene (6 bases). CDR1 is MDHEN, CDR2 SYDVKM, per germline. V lost 2 bases and J lost 6, with 10 bases in between. The CDR3 consists of 13 residues. CDR3: CASSLGGGNGYTF. The DNA of the CDR3 is TGTGCCAGCAGTTTAGGAGGGGGGAATGGCTACACCTTC.

This rearrangement joins TRBV15 to TRBJ1-3; unclear D gene. There are 15 residues in the CDR3. From germline, CDR1 is LNHNV and CDR2 YYDKDF (reference sequence). Trimming left V 0 bases short and J 4 bases short, with 10 bases between. The CDR3 spells CATSRDPVKGNTIYF. In DNA, the CDR3 is TGTGCCACCAGCAGAGACCCGGTAAAGGGAAACACCATATATTTT.

A note on this clone: Other DNA sequences of this sample code for an identical CDR3. The CDR3 coding sequence is TGCAGCGTTGAAAGAACCTACAATGAGCAGTTCTTC. Translation: CSVERTYNEQFF. This chain joins TRBV29-1 and TRBJ2-1, with unresolved D. V lost 2 bases to trimming and J lost 2 bases, with 4 bases between them. Germline loops: CDR1 SQVTM, CDR2 ANQGSEA. The CDR3 is made up of 12 amino acids.

V and J are TRBV5-1 and TRBJ1-1, with 8 bases lining up with TRBD1. Trimming removed 3 bases from V and 4 bases from J; junction bases left unmatched: 8. Germline V lookup: CDR1 SGHRS, CDR2 YFSETQ. The CDR3 runs 15 residues. Written as DNA, the CDR3 is TGCGCCAGCAGCTCGGCAGGGGGCGCGGGCACTGAAGCTTTCTTT. Its translation is CASSSAGGAGTEAFF.

Concerning this clone: Distinct nucleotide sequences in the sample also encode this CDR3. The V and J genes are TRBV10-3 and TRBJ1-1; the D gene is possibly TRBD1 (5 bases). V lost 6 bases, J lost 1 base, and 6 bases lay in between. Germline lookup yields CDR1 ENHRY and CDR2 SYGVKD. CDR3 size: 12 residues. In nucleotides, the CDR3 is TGTGCCATCAGGGGGGGGAACACTGAAGCTTTCTTT. Protein product: CAIRGGNTEAFF.

The J gene is TRBJ2-7, the V gene TRBV9; 9 bases align to TRBD1. The CDR3 is 17 residues long. From germline, CDR1 is SGDLS and CDR2 YYNGEE. After removal of 3 bases from V and 1 base from J, the junction contained 11 bases not matched to a gene. DNA for the CDR3: TGTGCCAGCAGCGGGTCCGGGACAGGGTCGTTTTCCTACGAGCAGTACTTC. Residues: CASSGSGTGSFSYEQYF.

DNA for the CDR3: TGCGCCAGCAGCTTTAAGAACGCCGAGAGGGGCGCTGATCGGACCCAGTACTTC. The encoded protein is CASSFKNAERGADRTQYF. V is TRBV4-1 and J is TRBJ2-5, with D perhaps matching TRBD1 or TRBD2 (5 bases each). The germline gives CDR1 MGHRA, CDR2 YSYEKL. The CDR3 spans 18 residues. Trimming left V 5 bases short and J 7 bases short, with 29 bases between.

The genes are TRBV6-6 and TRBJ1-4, with D uncertain. CDR3 size: 13 residues. Germline lookup yields CDR1 MNHNY and CDR2 SVGAGI (reference sequence). V lost 7 bases and J 7 bases, leaving 13 bases between the germline ends. The CDR3 nucleotides read TGTGCCAGCACCGCTCCCGGGATTGAAAAACTGTTTTTT. Translating it yields CASTAPGIEKLFF.

This sequence joins TRBV25-1 and TRBJ2-3, with TRBD1 matching 7 bases. The CDR3 runs 14 residues. Germline V lookup: CDR1 MGHDK, CDR2 SYGVNS. The junction had 7 bases not matched to a gene; V was cut back by 5 bases and J by 5 bases. CDR3 nucleotide sequence: TGTGCCAGCAGTACCCGACAGGGTGGAGATACGCAGTATTTT. Residues: CASSTRQGGDTQYF.

This clone was detected only a few times. This chain joins TRBV18 and TRBJ1-5; no clear D gene. The CDR3 spans 16 residues. CDR1 is KGHSH and CDR2 is LQKENI in the germline V gene. Trimming left V 2 bases short and J 5 bases short, with 16 bases between. The CDR3 spells CASSPTNSGIDQPQHF. The CDR3 region has the DNA TGTGCCAGCTCACCAACGAACAGTGGGATTGATCAGCCCCAGCATTTT.

The chain couples TRBV25-1 to TRBJ1-1, with TRBD1 matching 9 bases. J gave up 5 bases and V 9 bases, and 13 bases lay outside the gene matches. The CDR3 totals 15 residues. CDR1 MGHDK and CDR2 SYGVNS come from the germline V gene. CDR3 bases: TGTGCCAGTCGCGGGGACAGGGACGCAATAACTGAAGCTTTCTTT. Protein sequence: CASRGDRDAITEAFF.

Here the CDR3 reads CASSMSGRANEQFF. Written as DNA, the CDR3 is TGTGCCAGTAGTATGAGCGGGAGGGCCAATGAGCAGTTCTTC. The chain combines TRBV19 with TRBJ2-1; 10 positions agree with TRBD2. Germline CDR1 reads LNHDA; CDR2 reads SQIVND (reference sequence). CDR3 length equals 14 residues. V gave up 3 bases and J gave up 6 bases; unmatched junction bases: 2.

The rearrangement joins TRBV18 to TRBJ2-3; 10 bases are shared with TRBD2. This CDR3 comprises 17 residues. V shed 1 base, J shed 4 bases, and the junction held 8 bases outside the gene matches. Germline V CDR1 and CDR2: KGHSH, LQKENI. As DNA, the CDR3 is TGTGCCAGCTCACCACTTGCGCTAGCGGGAGTCGCAGATACGCAGTATTTT. It codes for CASSPLALAGVADTQYF.

The chain combines TRBV7-2 with TRBJ2-4; TRBD1 is a possible D gene (6 bases). Between the trimmed V and J ends, which lost 4 bases and 0 bases, there was a span of 13 bases. Per the germline V gene, CDR1 is SGHTA and CDR2 is FQGNSA. This CDR3 has 16 amino acids. The CDR3 spells CASSYGQSVAKNIQYF. The CDR3 DNA follows: TGTGCCAGCAGCTACGGACAGAGTGTAGCCAAAAACATTCAGTACTTC.

The V and J genes are TRBV27 and TRBJ2-3; D is undetermined. V lost 2 bases to trimming and J lost 2 bases, with 11 bases between them. From germline, CDR1 is MNHEY and CDR2 SMNVEV (reference sequence). There are 15 residues in the CDR3. The CDR3 coding sequence is TGTGCCAGCAGTTTACGGTGGGAAGTCACAGATACGCAGTATTTT. Its translation is CASSLRWEVTDTQYF.

The rearrangement links TRBV30 to TRBJ2-5; tentative D call: TRBD1 (5 bases). This CDR3 spans 13 amino acids. Germline V gene data show CDR1 as GTSNPN and CDR2 as SVGIG (reference sequence). Trimming took off 7 bases at V and 2 bases at J, with 14 bases between the two ends. CDR3 DNA sequence: TGTGCCTACGACAGAGGACCTCAAGAGACCCAGTACTTC. This codes for CAYDRGPQETQYF.

This rearrangement joins TRBV10-2 to TRBJ2-1, with D possibly being TRBD1 (7 bases). V was trimmed by 6 bases and J by 8 bases, leaving 17 bases between them. Germline lookup yields CDR1 WSHSY and CDR2 SAAADI. The CDR3 runs 14 residues. The CDR3 loop reads CASRGRTGGDEQFF. CDR3 DNA sequence: TGCGCCAGCAGGGGGAGGACAGGAGGAGATGAGCAGTTCTTC.

This chain links TRBV7-2 with TRBJ1-1, with D perhaps TRBD1 (5 bases). Germline V gives CDR1 SGHTA, CDR2 FQGNSA. This CDR3 is 15 amino acids long. V lost 1 base to trimming and J lost 5 bases, with 14 bases between them. CDR3 sequence: CASSLVGPVGTEAFF. CDR3 DNA: TGTGCCAGCAGCTTAGTGGGGCCAGTTGGAACTGAAGCTTTCTTT.

On this clone: Other DNA sequences in the sample encode the same CDR3. V is TRBV29-1 and J is TRBJ2-3, with 7 nucleotides matching TRBD1. Germline CDR1 reads SQVTM; CDR2 reads ANQGSEA. Trimming at V came to 3 bases and at J to 0 bases, leaving 0 bases not matched to a gene. The length of the CDR3 is 13 residues. CDR3 sequence (DNA): TGCAGCGTTGAGACAGGGAGCACAGATACGCAGTATTTT. Encoded protein: CSVETGSTDTQYF.